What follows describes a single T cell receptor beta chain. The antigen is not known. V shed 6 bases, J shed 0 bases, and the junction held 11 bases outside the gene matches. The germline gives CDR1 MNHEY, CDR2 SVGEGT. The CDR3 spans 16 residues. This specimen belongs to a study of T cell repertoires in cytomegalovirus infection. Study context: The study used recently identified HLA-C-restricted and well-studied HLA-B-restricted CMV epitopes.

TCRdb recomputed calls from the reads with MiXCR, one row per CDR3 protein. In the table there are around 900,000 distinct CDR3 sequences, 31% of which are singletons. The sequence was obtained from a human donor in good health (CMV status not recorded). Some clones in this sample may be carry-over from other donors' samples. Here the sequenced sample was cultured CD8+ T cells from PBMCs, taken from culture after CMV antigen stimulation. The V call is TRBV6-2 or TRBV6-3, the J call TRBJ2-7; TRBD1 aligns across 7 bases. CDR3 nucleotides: TGTGCCAGCAGATCCCGGGACAGCTGGAGCTCCTACGAGCAGTACTTC. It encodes CASRSRDSWSSYEQYF.